The entry that follows covers one TCR beta chain sequence. The sample comes from a study of control samples from healthy donors and cancer patients. The CDR3 runs 14 residues. CDR1 and CDR2 from the germline V gene are MNHEY and SVGAGI. V was clipped by 7 bases and J by 1 base; unmatched bases: 6. Here immunoSEQ multiplex PCR was the method, and the copy in TCRdb shows in-frame clones only, minus some. The sample carries over 75,000 clones, 85% recorded once. Sequenced sample: blood. The chain combines TRBV6-5 with TRBJ2-5, with TRBD1 matching 7 bases. The source is a man aged 30-40 years in good health. CDR3 DNA sequence: TGTGCCAGCAACAGGGGCCGACCCCAAGAGACCCAGTACTTC. Encoded protein: CASNRGRPQETQYF.